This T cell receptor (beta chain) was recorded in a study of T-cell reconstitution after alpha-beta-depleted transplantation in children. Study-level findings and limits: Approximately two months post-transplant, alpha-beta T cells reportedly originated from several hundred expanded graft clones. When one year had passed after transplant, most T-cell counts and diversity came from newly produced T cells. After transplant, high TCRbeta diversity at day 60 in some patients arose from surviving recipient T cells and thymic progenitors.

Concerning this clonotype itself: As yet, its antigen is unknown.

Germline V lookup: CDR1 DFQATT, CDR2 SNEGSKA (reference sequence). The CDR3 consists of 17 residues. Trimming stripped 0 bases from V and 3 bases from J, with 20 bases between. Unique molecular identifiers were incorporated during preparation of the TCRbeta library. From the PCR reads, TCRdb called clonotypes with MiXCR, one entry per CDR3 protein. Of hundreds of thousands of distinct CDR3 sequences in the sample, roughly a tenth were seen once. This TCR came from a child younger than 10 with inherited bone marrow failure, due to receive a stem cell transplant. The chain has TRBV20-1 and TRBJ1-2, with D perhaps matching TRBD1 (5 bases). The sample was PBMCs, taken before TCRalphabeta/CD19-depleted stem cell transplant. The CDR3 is CSAREPWMSGDDYGYTF. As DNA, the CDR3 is TGCAGTGCTAGAGAGCCGTGGATGAGTGGGGACGACTATGGCTACACCTTC.